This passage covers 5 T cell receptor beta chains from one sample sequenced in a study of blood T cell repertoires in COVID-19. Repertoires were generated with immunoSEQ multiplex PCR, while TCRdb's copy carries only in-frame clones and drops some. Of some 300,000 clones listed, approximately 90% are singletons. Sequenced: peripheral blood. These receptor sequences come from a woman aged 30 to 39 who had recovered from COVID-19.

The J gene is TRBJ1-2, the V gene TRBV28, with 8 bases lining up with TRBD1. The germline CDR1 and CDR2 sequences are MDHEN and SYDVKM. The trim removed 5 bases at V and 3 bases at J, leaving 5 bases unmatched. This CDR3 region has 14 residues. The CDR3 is CASSAGGQDYGYTF. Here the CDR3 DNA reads TGTGCCAGCAGTGCCGGGGGACAGGACTATGGCTACACCTTC.

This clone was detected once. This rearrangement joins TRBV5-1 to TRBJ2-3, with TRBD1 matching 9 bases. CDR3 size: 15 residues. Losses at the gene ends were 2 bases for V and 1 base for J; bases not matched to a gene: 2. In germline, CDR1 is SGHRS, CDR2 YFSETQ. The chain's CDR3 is CASSLRTGGTDTQYF. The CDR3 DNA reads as TGCGCCAGCAGCTTACGGACAGGGGGCACAGATACGCAGTATTTT.

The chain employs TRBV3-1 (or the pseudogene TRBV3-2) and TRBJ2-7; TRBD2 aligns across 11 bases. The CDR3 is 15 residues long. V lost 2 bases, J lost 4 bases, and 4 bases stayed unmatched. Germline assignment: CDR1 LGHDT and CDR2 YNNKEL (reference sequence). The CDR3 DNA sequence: TGTGCCAGCAGCCAATATAGCGGGGGGGCGTACGAGCAGTACTTC. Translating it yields CASSQYSGGAYEQYF.

The CDR3 bases are TGTGCCAGCAGCTTATATGACGGGGTCGATGAGCAGTTCTTC. It encodes CASSLYDGVDEQFF. The gene calls are TRBV7-9 and TRBJ2-1; tentatively, D is TRBD2 (5 bases). The CDR3 length is 14 residues. In germline, CDR1 is SEHNR, CDR2 FQNEAQ (reference sequence). V lost 2 bases and J lost 8, with 13 bases in between.

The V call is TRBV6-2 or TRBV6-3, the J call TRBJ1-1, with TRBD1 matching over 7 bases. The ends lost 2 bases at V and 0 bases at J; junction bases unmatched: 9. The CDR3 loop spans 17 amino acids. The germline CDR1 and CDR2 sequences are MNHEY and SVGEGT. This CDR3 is CASSYRLGQSMNTEAFF. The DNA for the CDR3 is TGTGCCAGCAGTTACCGCCTGGGACAGTCCATGAACACTGAAGCTTTCTTT.